Listed below are T cell receptor beta chains from one sample, sequenced in a study of beta chain features in type 1 diabetes. Libraries were prepared by immunoSEQ multiplex PCR; TCRdb keeps only in-frame clonotypes and omits some of them. Here the sample spans roughly 150,000 clones, 6.5% to 8.5% being singletons. Source material: central memory CD4+ T cells from blood. Receptors were obtained from a woman between 18 and 29 years old with type 1 diabetes. Both conserved end residues are part of each CDR3. The D gene is left open where the match is weak. Part of the rows lack a size; the others show once, few, many or a class for expanded clones.

clone size	V gene	D gene	J gene	CDR3 protein	CDR3 DNA
.	TRBV19	.	TRBJ1-2	CASSSGERYYGYTF	TGTGCCAGTAGTAGTGGGGAGCGGTACTATGGCTACACCTTC
.	TRBV4-3	.	TRBJ1-4	CASSPSPTNEKLFF	TGCGCCAGCAGCCCTAGTCCAACTAATGAAAAACTGTTTTTT
.	TRBV5-1	TRBD1	TRBJ2-2	CASGQGGLYTGELFF	TGCGCCAGCGGACAGGGGGGTCTATACACCGGGGAGCTGTTTTTT
.	TRBV30	.	TRBJ1-4	CASPGSTNEKLFF	TGTGCCTCGCCGGGGTCAACTAATGAAAAACTGTTTTTT
few	TRBV29-1	.	TRBJ2-1	CSVDAGRQFF	TGCAGCGTTGACGCGGGAAGACAGTTCTTC
few	TRBV30	TRBD1	TRBJ2-2	CAWSPGQGSGELFF	TGTGCCTGGAGTCCGGGACAGGGGTCCGGGGAGCTGTTTTTT
.	TRBV7-8	.	TRBJ2-7	CASSEQYEQYF	TGTGCCAGCAGCGAACAATACGAGCAGTACTTC
.	TRBV4-3	TRBD2	TRBJ2-1	CASSQVRSLAGVNEQFF	TGCGCCAGCAGCCAAGTTAGGAGTCTAGCGGGAGTCAATGAGCAGTTCTTC
few	TRBV18	TRBD1	TRBJ1-5	CASSPRGGGPYSNQPQHF	TGTGCCAGCTCACCACGAGGAGGGGGCCCCTATAGCAATCAGCCCCAGCATTTT
few	TRBV29-1	.	TRBJ2-7	CSVDGPTGTYEQYF	TGCAGCGTTGACGGACCGACAGGGACTTACGAGCAGTACTTC
few	TRBV28	TRBD2	TRBJ2-3	CASRGTSGRIGTDTQYF	TGTGCCAGCAGGGGGACTAGCGGGAGGATTGGTACAGATACGCAGTATTTT
.	TRBV10-3	TRBD1	TRBJ2-7	CAISELGQGYEQYF	TGTGCCATCAGTGAGCTCGGACAGGGATACGAGCAGTACTTC
.	TRBV11-1	TRBD1	TRBJ2-2	CASSRRDRGGTGELFF	TGTGCCAGCAGCCGCCGGGACAGGGGGGGGACCGGGGAGCTGTTTTTT
.	TRBV4-3	.	TRBJ1-5	CASSQATNQPQHF	TGCGCCAGCAGCCAAGCTACTAATCAGCCCCAGCATTTT
few	TRBV4-3	TRBD1	TRBJ1-2	CASSQFIDRGLNGYTF	TGCGCCAGCAGCCAGTTTATCGACAGGGGGCTCAATGGCTACACCTTC
few	TRBV6-1	TRBD1	TRBJ2-7	CASRTGFRNAYEQYF	TGTGCCAGCAGGACAGGGTTTCGTAACGCCTACGAGCAGTACTTC
few	TRBV25-1	.	TRBJ1-1	CASSESAGRQNTEAFF	TGTGCCAGCAGTGAATCCGCGGGACGCCAAAACACTGAAGCTTTCTTT
.	TRBV7-2	TRBD2	TRBJ2-7	CASSPHAGGAYEQYF	TGTGCCAGCAGCCCCCATGCGGGGGGCGCCTACGAGCAGTACTTC
.	TRBV2	.	TRBJ2-1	CASSETQGGHEQFF	TGTGCCAGCAGTGAGACGCAGGGAGGCCATGAGCAGTTCTTC
few	TRBV18	.	TRBJ1-4	CASSRRQVINEKLFF	TGTGCCAGCTCCCGAAGACAGGTGATTAATGAAAAACTGTTTTTT
few	TRBV27	TRBD1	TRBJ2-7	CASSPGTDTYEQYF	TGTGCCAGCAGTCCAGGGACAGACACCTACGAGCAGTACTTC
.	TRBV18	.	TRBJ1-1	CASSRLSSPGNTEAFF	TGTGCCAGCTCACGACTGTCCTCTCCCGGGAACACTGAAGCTTTCTTT
few	TRBV5-4	.	TRBJ2-5	CASSFGGGHQETQYF	TGTGCCAGCAGCTTTGGCGGGGGCCACCAAGAGACCCAGTACTTC
.	TRBV20-1	.	TRBJ1-2	CSVNYGYTF	TGCAGTGTAAACTATGGCTACACCTTC
.	TRBV9	TRBD2	TRBJ2-1	CASSVLAAYYNEQFF	TGTGCCAGCAGCGTGCTAGCGGCGTACTACAATGAGCAGTTCTTC
.	TRBV10-3	.	TRBJ2-3	CAIGGLDAGDTQYF	TGTGCCATCGGAGGCCTAGATGCAGGAGATACGCAGTATTTT
few	TRBV9	.	TRBJ2-1	CASGRQVGDSEQFF	TGTGCCAGCGGACGACAGGTTGGGGATAGTGAGCAGTTCTTC
.	TRBV10-3	TRBD2	TRBJ2-7	CAISESTSGNYEQYF	TGTGCCATCAGTGAGTCTACTAGCGGGAATTACGAGCAGTACTTC
few	TRBV5-4	TRBD2	TRBJ2-3	CASSPAGGRRDTQYF	TGTGCCAGCAGTCCAGCGGGGGGGCGGAGAGATACGCAGTATTTT
few	TRBV28	TRBD2	TRBJ2-7	CASSSGGRNEQYF	TGTGCCAGCAGTTCGGGGGGTCGGAACGAGCAGTACTTC
few	TRBV7-2	.	TRBJ2-5	CASSSRDFSAGETQYF	TGTGCCAGCAGCAGCCGGGACTTCTCGGCCGGGGAGACCCAGTACTTC
few	TRBV7-3	.	TRBJ2-3	CASSFGLQADTQYF	TGTGCCAGCAGCTTTGGACTCCAGGCAGATACGCAGTATTTT
.	TRBV30	TRBD1	TRBJ2-5	CAWSGTGGHHGPSTQYF	TGTGCCTGGAGCGGGACAGGGGGCCACCACGGCCCAAGTACCCAGTACTTC
.	TRBV7-2	.	TRBJ1-1	CASSRDSWGTEAFF	TGTGCCAGCAGCCGGGACTCCTGGGGGACTGAAGCTTTCTTT
.	TRBV29-1	TRBD1	TRBJ2-1	CSADRGYEQFF	TGCAGCGCCGACAGGGGGTATGAGCAGTTCTTC
few	TRBV6-5	.	TRBJ2-6	CASRAPAGANVLTF	TGTGCCAGCAGAGCCCCGGCTGGGGCCAACGTCCTGACTTTC
few	TRBV2	TRBD2	TRBJ2-2	CASIAGGLTGELFF	TGTGCCAGCATAGCGGGAGGTTTGACCGGGGAGCTGTTTTTT
few	TRBV6-5	TRBD2	TRBJ2-2	CASSYGGLAGAGELFF	TGTGCCAGCAGTTACGGGGGACTAGCGGGAGCCGGGGAGCTGTTTTTT
few	TRBV7-2	TRBD1	TRBJ1-5	CASSPQGLGQPQHF	TGTGCCAGCAGTCCACAGGGGCTTGGTCAGCCCCAGCATTTT
.	TRBV7-2	.	TRBJ1-5	CASSPGERQPQHF	TGTGCCAGCAGCCCAGGGGAACGGCAGCCCCAGCATTTT
many	TRBV15	.	TRBJ2-5	CATSRDPQAQETQYF	TGTGCCACCAGCAGAGATCCCCAGGCCCAAGAGACCCAGTACTTC
few	TRBV6-6	.	TRBJ1-2	CATRANYGYTF	TGTGCCACCCGAGCTAACTATGGCTACACCTTC
.	TRBV28	TRBD1	TRBJ1-2	CAIRGQGDTFYGYTF	TGTGCCATCCGGGGACAGGGGGACACCTTCTATGGCTACACCTTC
.	TRBV30	TRBD1	TRBJ1-2	CAWYTGVGYGYTF	TGTGCCTGGTATACAGGGGTGGGCTATGGCTACACCTTC
few	TRBV7-9	TRBD2	TRBJ2-7	CASSPPSGSYYEQYF	TGTGCCAGCAGCCCCCCTAGCGGGAGTTACTACGAGCAGTACTTC
.	TRBV18	.	TRBJ2-7	CASSPGGSEQYF	TGTGCCAGCTCCCCCGGTGGGAGCGAGCAGTACTTC
.	TRBV10-2	TRBD1	TRBJ1-2	CASRKGQGEITNYGYTF	TGCGCCAGCAGGAAGGGACAGGGAGAGATAACCAACTATGGCTACACCTTC
many	TRBV29-1	TRBD1	TRBJ2-2	CSANRGQGGELFF	TGCAGCGCCAACAGGGGGCAAGGAGGGGAGCTGTTTTTT